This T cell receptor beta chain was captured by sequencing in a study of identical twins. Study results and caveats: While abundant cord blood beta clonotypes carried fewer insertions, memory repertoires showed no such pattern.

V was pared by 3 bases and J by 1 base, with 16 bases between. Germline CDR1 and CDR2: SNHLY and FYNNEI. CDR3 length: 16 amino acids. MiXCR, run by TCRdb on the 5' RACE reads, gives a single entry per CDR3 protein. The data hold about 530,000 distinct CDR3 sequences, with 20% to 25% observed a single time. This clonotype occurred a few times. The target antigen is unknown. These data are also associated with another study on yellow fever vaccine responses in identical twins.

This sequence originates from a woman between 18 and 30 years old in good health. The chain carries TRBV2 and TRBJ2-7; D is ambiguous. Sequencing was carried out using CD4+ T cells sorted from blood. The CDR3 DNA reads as TGTGCCAGCAGTGAGGGGTGGGCAGGATTATCCTACGAGCAGTACTTC. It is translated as CASSEGWAGLSYEQYF.